This T cell receptor (beta chain) was recovered during a study of cytomegalovirus exposure and HLA in healthy donors. Regarding this clone: Its antigen remains unidentified.

Study conclusions and caveats: In a later analysis, across HLA loci, associated TCR counts were highest for DRB1, lowest for HLA-C.

The PCR contained 60 Vbeta and 13 Jbeta primers. The table came from immunoSEQ multiplex PCR; TCRdb's copy has only in-frame clones and leaves some out. The data hold 200,000 to 250,000 clones, with more than 60% observed a single time. The CDR3 covers 13 residues. Deletions cut 10 bases from V and 0 bases from J, with 10 bases between. The germline CDR1 and CDR2 sequences are KGHSH and LQKENI. Despite likely unrecorded immune exposures, the donors were nominally healthy at the time of sampling. The sample taken for sequencing was PBMCs. The chain recombines TRBV18 with TRBJ1-3, with D tentatively TRBD1 (6 bases). This sequence was found in a man between 40 and 49 years old in good health and CMV-seronegative. This chain's CDR3 is CATRGGSGNTIYF. DNA of the CDR3: TGTGCCACCCGAGGGGGCTCTGGAAACACCATATATTTT.